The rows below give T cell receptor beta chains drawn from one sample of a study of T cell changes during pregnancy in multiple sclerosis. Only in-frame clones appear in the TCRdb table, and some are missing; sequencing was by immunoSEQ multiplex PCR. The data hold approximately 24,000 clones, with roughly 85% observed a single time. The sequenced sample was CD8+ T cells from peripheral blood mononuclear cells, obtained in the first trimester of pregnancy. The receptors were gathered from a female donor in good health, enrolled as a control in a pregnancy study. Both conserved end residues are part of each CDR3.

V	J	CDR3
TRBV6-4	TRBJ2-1	CASSELGGGDEQFF
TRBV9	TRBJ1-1	CASSFAAVNTEAFF
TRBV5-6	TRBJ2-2	CASSTHGGINTGELFF
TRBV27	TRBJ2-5	CASSLSMSDSETQYF
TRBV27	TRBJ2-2	CASSFSGNTGELFF
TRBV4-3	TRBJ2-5	CASSQDRFQETQYF
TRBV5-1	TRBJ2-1	CASSLARSEQFF
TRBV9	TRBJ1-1	CASSSSGTEAFF
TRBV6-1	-	CASRPWQGNPYEQYF
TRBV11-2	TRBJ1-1	CASSVGHREAFF
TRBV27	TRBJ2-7	CASSTRVRYEQYF
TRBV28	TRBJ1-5	CASRTGQGDQPQHF
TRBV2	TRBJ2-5	CASRFTAGTAGETQYF
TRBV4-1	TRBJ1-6	CASSQSGTGLNSPLHF
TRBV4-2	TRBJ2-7	CASSQVGGRDEQYF
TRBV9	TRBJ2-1	CASSLERGTNNEQFF
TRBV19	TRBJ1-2	CASTDRGRYYGYTF
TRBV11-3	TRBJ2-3	CASSLGRASGVTDTQYF
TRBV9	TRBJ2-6	CASSTGSGANVLTF
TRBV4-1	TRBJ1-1	CASSQDTGKDEAFF
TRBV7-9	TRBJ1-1	CASSPPESRGTEAFF
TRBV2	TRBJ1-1	CASSERRTANTEAFF
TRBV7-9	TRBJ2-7	CASSPPGGDDYEQYF
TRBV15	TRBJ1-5	CATSAPVTGNNQPQHF
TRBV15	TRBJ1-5	CATSSGMGNQPQHF
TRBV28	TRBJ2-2	CAGGGVDTGELFF
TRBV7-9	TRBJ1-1	CASSSGLGTEAFF
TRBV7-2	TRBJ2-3	CASSLTSGGADTQYF
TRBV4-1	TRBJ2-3	CASSQEPSPRTDTQYF
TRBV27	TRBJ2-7	CASSLSLGQITYEQYF
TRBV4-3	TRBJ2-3	CASSQDEGASTDTQYF
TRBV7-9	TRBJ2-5	CASSLLTGPARETQYF
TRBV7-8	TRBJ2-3	CASSFRDRGVDTQYF
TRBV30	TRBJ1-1	CAWNSLGASTEAFF
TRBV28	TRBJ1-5	CASSLTGYQPQHF
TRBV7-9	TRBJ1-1	CASSWTGNTEAFF